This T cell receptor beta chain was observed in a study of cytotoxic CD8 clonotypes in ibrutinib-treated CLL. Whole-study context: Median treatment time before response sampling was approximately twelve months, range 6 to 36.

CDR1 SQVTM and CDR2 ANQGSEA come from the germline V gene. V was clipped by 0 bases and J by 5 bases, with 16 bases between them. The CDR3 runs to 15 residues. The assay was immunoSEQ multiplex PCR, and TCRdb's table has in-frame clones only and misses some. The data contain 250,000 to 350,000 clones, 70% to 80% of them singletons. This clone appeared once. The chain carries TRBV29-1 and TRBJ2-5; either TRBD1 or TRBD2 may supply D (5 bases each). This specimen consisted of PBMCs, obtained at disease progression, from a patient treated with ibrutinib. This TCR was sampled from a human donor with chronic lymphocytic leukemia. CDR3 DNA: TGCAGCGTTGAAGATCCGGTCGTCTGGGGGGAGACCCAGTACTTC. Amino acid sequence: CSVEDPVVWGETQYF. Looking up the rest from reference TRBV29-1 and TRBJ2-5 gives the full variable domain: SAVISQKPSRDICQRGTSLTIQCQVDSQVTMMFWYRQQPGQSLTLIATANQGSEATYESGFVIDKFPISRPNLTFSTLTVSNMSPEDSSIYLCSVEDPVVWGETQYFGPGTRLLVL.